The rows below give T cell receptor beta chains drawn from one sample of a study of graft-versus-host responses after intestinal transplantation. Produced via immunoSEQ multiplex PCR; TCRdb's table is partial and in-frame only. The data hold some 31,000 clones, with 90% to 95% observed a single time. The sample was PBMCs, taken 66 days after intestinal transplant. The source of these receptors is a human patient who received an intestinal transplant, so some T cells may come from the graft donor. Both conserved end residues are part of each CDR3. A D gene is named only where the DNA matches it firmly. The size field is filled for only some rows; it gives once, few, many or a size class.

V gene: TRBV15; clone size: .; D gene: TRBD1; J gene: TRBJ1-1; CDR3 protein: CATTLGTGNTEAFF; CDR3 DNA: TGTGCCACCACTTTGGGGACAGGGAACACTGAAGCTTTCTTT
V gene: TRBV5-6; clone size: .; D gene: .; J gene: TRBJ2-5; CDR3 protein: CASSLRETQYF; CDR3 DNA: TGTGCCAGCAGCTTGAGAGAGACCCAGTACTTC
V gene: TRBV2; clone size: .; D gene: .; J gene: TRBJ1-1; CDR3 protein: CASSPSNMNTEAFF; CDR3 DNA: TGTGCCAGCAGTCCCAGCAACATGAACACTGAAGCTTTCTTT
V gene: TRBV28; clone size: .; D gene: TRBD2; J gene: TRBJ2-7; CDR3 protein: CASGGGGLADSYEQYF; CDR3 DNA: TGTGCCAGCGGAGGGGGAGGACTAGCGGATTCCTACGAGCAGTACTTC
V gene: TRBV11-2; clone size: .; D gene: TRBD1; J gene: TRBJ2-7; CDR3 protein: CASSPGTGPGLDEQYF; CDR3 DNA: TGTGCCAGCAGCCCTGGGACAGGGCCCGGATTGGACGAGCAGTACTTC
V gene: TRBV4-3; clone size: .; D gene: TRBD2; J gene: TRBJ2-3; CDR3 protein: CASSQNARGGADTQYF; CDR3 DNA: TGCGCCAGCAGCCAAAATGCGCGCGGGGGGGCAGATACGCAGTATTTT
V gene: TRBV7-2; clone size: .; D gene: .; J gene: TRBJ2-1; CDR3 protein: CASSLAVAGEQFF; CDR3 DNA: TGTGCCAGCAGCTTAGCGGTGGCAGGGGAACAGTTCTTC
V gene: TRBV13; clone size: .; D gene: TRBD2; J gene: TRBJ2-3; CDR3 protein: CASSLVTSGSRGQYF; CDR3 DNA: TGTGCCAGCAGCTTAGTTACTAGCGGGAGTCGCGGGCAGTATTTT
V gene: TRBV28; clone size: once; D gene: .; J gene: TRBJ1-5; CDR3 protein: CASSFTGRGGRNQPQHF; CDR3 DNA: TGTGCCAGCAGTTTCACCGGCCGGGGGGGCCGAAATCAGCCCCAGCATTTT
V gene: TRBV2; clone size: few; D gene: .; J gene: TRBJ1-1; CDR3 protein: CASSEEGGTEAFF; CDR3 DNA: TGTGCCAGCAGTGAAGAAGGGGGGACTGAAGCTTTCTTT
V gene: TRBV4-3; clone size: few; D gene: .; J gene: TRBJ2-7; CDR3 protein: CASSQDRGGSYEQYF; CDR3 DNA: TGCGCCAGCAGCCAAGATAGGGGGGGATCCTACGAGCAGTACTTC
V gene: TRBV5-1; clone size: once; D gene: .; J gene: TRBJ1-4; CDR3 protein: CASSLQGHPNEKLFF; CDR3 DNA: TGCGCCAGCAGCTTGCAAGGACACCCTAATGAAAAACTGTTTTTT
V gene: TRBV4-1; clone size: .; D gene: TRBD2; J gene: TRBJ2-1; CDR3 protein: CASSQVLAVYNEQFF; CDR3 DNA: TGCGCCAGCAGCCAAGTGCTAGCGGTCTACAATGAGCAGTTCTTC
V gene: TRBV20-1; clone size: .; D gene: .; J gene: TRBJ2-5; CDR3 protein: CSVTGETQYF; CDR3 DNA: TGCAGTGTCACGGGAGAGACCCAGTACTTC
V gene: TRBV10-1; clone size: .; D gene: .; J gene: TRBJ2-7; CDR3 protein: CASSEAREYEQYF; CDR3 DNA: TGCGCCAGCAGTGAGGCCAGGGAGTACGAGCAGTACTTC
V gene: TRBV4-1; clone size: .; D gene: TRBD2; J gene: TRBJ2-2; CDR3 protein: CASSQVSGSSGRAGKLFF; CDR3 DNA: TGCGCCAGCAGCCAAGTTAGTGGCTCTAGCGGGAGGGCCGGGAAGCTGTTTTTT
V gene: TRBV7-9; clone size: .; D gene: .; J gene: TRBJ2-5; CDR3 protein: CASSFTVTKIQETQYF; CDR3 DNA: TGTGCCAGCAGCTTCACGGTAACGAAAATCCAAGAGACCCAGTACTTC
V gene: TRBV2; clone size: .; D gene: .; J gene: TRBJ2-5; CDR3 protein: CASSELPQETQYF; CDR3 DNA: TGTGCCAGCAGTGAACTCCCCCAAGAGACCCAGTACTTC
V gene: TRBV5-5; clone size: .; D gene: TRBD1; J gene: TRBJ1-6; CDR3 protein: CASSWTGGSYNSPLHF; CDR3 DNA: TGTGCCAGCAGCTGGACAGGGGGCTCCTATAATTCACCCCTCCACTTT
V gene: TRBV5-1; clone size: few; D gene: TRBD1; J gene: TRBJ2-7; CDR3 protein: CASSLVDRGPYEQYF; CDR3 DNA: TGCGCCAGCAGCTTGGTGGACAGGGGGCCCTACGAGCAGTACTTC
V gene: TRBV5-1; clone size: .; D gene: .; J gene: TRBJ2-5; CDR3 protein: CASSLGARPETQYF; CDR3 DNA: TGCGCCAGCAGCTTGGGGGCCAGACCCGAGACCCAGTACTTC
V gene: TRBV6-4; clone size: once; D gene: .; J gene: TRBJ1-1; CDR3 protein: CASRQTDMNTEAFF; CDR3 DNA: TGTGCCAGCAGACAGACGGATATGAACACTGAAGCTTTCTTT
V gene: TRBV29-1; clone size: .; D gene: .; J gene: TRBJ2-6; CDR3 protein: CSVEDWALQGPGANVLTF; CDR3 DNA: TGCAGCGTTGAAGATTGGGCCTTACAGGGTCCAGGGGCCAACGTCCTGACTTTC
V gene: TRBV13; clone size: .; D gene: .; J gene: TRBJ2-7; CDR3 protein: CASSLDGTGSSYEQYF; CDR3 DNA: TGTGCCAGCAGCTTAGACGGTACAGGGAGCTCCTACGAGCAGTACTTC
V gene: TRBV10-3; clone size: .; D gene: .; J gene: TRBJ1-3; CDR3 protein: CAISDTGSSGNTIYF; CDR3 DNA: TGTGCCATCAGTGATACAGGGAGCTCTGGAAACACCATATATTTT
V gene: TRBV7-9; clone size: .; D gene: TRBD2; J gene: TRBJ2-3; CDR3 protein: CASSAVLAGALDTQYF; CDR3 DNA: TGTGCCAGCAGCGCCGTACTAGCGGGGGCACTTGATACGCAGTATTTT
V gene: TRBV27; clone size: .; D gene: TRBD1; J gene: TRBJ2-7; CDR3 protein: CASSPDRTYEQYF; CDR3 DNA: TGTGCCAGCAGTCCGGACAGGACCTACGAGCAGTACTTC
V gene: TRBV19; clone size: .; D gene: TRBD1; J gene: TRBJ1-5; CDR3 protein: CASSMAWDRGHNQPQHF; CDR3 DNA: TGTGCCAGTAGTATGGCGTGGGACAGGGGGCACAATCAGCCCCAGCATTTT
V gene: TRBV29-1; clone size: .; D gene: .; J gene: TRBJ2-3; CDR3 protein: CSVEGNTQYF; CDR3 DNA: TGCAGCGTTGAGGGAAATACGCAGTATTTT
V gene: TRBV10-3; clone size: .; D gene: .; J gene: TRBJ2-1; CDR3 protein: CAISDFESAVYHNEQFF; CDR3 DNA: TGTGCCATCAGTGATTTCGAGTCAGCCGTCTATCACAATGAGCAGTTCTTC
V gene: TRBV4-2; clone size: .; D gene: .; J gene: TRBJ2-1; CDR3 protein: CASSQAMGVQQFF; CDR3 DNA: TGTGCCAGCAGCCAAGCGATGGGCGTTCAGCAGTTCTTC
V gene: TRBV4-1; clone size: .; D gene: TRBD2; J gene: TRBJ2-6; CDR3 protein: CASSRVRQGLFTGANVLTF; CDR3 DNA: TGCGCCAGCAGCCGCGTAAGGCAGGGACTATTTACTGGGGCCAACGTCCTGACTTTC
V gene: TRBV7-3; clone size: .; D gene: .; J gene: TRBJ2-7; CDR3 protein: CASSASGTSYEQYF; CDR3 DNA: TGTGCCAGCAGCGCCAGTGGGACCTCTTACGAGCAGTACTTC
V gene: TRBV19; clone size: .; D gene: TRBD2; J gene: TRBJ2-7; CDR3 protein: CASSTRTSNEQYF; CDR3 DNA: TGTGCCAGTAGTACCCGGACTAGCAACGAGCAGTACTTC
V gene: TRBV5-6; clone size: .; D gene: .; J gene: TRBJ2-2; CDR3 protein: CASSFPVSPNTGELFF; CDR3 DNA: TGTGCCAGCAGCTTCCCGGTTAGCCCGAACACCGGGGAGCTGTTTTTT
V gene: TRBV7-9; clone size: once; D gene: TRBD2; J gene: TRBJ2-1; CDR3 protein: CASSSTTSGSYNEQFF; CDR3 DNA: TGTGCCAGCAGCTCCACGACTAGCGGGAGTTACAATGAGCAGTTCTTC
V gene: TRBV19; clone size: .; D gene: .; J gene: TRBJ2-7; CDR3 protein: CASSIGVPYEQYF; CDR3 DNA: TGTGCCAGTAGCATCGGGGTACCCTACGAGCAGTACTTC
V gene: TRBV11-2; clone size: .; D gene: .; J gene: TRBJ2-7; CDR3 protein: CASSPGAGWDYEQYF; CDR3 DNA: TGTGCCAGCAGCCCAGGTGCGGGGTGGGACTACGAGCAGTACTTC
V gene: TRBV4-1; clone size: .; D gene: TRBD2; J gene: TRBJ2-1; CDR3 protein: CASSQPGTTSYNEQFF; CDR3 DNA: TGCGCCAGCAGCCAACCAGGGACTACCTCCTACAATGAGCAGTTCTTC
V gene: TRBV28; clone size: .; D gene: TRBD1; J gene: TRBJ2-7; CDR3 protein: CASSIAQGWISYEQYF; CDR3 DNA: TGTGCCAGCAGTATAGCACAGGGGTGGATTTCCTACGAGCAGTACTTC
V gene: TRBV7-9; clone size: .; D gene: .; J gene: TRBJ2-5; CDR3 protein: CASSHPRETQYF; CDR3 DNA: TGTGCCAGCAGCCACCCTCGGGAGACCCAGTACTTC
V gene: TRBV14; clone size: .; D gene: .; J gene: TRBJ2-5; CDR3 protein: CASSRLGETQYF; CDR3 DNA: TGTGCCAGCAGTCGACTAGGCGAGACCCAGTACTTC
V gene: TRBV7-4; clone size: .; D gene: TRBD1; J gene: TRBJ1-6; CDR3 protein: CASSLDRGQSPLHF; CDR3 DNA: TGTGCCAGCAGCTTAGACAGGGGGCAGTCACCCCTCCACTTT
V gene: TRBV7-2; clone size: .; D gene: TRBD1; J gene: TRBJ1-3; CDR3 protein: CASSLYRDRRLNTIYF; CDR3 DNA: TGTGCCAGCAGCTTGTACCGGGACAGGCGCCTTAACACCATATATTTT
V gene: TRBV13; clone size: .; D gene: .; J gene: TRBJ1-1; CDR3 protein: CASSLTRSSEAFF; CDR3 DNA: TGTGCCAGCAGCCTCACACGGAGCTCTGAAGCTTTCTTT
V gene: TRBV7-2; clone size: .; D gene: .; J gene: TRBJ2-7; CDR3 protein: CASSLGRGRSYEQYF; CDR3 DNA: TGTGCCAGCAGCTTAGGTAGGGGGAGGTCCTACGAGCAGTACTTC
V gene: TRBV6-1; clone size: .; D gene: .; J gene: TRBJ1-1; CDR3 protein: CASRVGWANTEAFF; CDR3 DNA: TGTGCCAGCAGAGTGGGTTGGGCGAACACTGAAGCTTTCTTT